These 25 T cell receptor beta chains share one sample of origin, sequenced in a study of shared clonotypes between healthy human individuals. Generated by immunoSEQ multiplex PCR, the TCRdb table keeps only in-frame clones and is missing some. The sample has about 2 million clones; about 95% are singletons. CD45RO-negative, CCR7-selected cells formed the naive CD8 fraction, which excluded terminally differentiated effector memory CD45RA+ cells. The specimen was naive CD8+ T cells sorted from blood. All receptors come from a man between 18 and 29 years old in good health.

V usage is TRBV10-3 and J usage is TRBJ2-1; 9 bases agree with TRBD2. Germline trimming cut 3 bases from V and 5 bases from J; bases unmatched to any gene: 8. The CDR3 length is 16 residues. Germline lookup yields CDR1 ENHRY and CDR2 SYGVKD. CDR3 amino acids: CAISEILASGDNEQFF. Here the CDR3 DNA reads TGTGCCATCAGTGAAATATTGGCTAGCGGGGACAATGAGCAGTTCTTC.

The chain combines TRBV19 with TRBJ1-1; D not certain. Trimming left V 5 bases short and J 5 bases short, with 12 bases between. Germline CDR1 is LNHDA and CDR2 is SQIVND (reference sequence). CDR3 length: 13 residues. CDR3 nucleotides: TGTGCCAGTAGTCCTGACGGACTTACTGAAGCTTTCTTT. It encodes CASSPDGLTEAFF.

This clone was detected only once. Additional DNA sequences in this sample encode the identical CDR3. The chain carries TRBV6-1 and TRBJ1-1; 7 positions match TRBD1. The CDR3 has 14 amino acids. CDR1 is MNHNS, CDR2 SASEGT, per germline. V lost 5 bases and J lost 5; bases outside the gene matches: 8. In DNA form, the CDR3 reads TGTGCCAGCAGTTCTCGACAGGGTTATACTGAAGCTTTCTTT. It specifies CASSSRQGYTEAFF.

J is TRBJ2-3 and V is TRBV2; 7 nucleotides agree with TRBD2. V was clipped by 4 bases and J by 0 bases; unmatched bases: 4. CDR3 size: 15 residues. Germline CDR1 SNHLY, CDR2 FYNNEI. CDR3 loop: CASSAGTTSTDTQYF. The CDR3 coding sequence is TGTGCCAGCAGTGCCGGGACTACAAGCACAGATACGCAGTATTTT.

This clone was seen only once. This chain joins TRBV27 and TRBJ2-7, with TRBD2 matching 13 bases. Per the germline V gene, CDR1 is MNHEY and CDR2 is SMNVEV (reference sequence). Trimming took 6 bases from V and 3 from J; bases not matched to a gene: 5. This CDR3 comprises 15 residues. As DNA, the CDR3 is TGTGCCAGCAGCCGGGGACTAGCGGGGTTCTACGAGCAGTACTTC. Encoded protein: CASSRGLAGFYEQYF.

This chain uses TRBV7-9 with TRBJ2-3; 9 bases line up with TRBD1. Trimming cost V 6 bases and J 0 bases; bases outside gene matches: 7. From germline, CDR1 is SEHNR and CDR2 FQNEAQ (reference sequence). CDR3 length: 16 amino acids. CDR3 residues: CASRTTGGFSTDTQYF. CDR3 in DNA: TGTGCCAGCAGAACCACAGGGGGCTTTAGCACAGATACGCAGTATTTT.

The V and J genes are TRBV7-9 and TRBJ1-2; no reliable D call. The V gene's germline CDR1 is SEHNR and CDR2 FQNEAQ (reference sequence). CDR3 length: 16 amino acids. V was shortened by 4 bases and J by 1 base, with 16 bases between the two germline ends. The CDR3 DNA sequence: TGTGCCAGCAGCTATCCCGACTCGACCTTTAACTATGGCTACACCTTC. As protein: CASSYPDSTFNYGYTF.

The count of this clone is one. The chain links TRBV10-2 to TRBJ2-5; 8 bases map to TRBD2. The CDR3 is made up of 13 amino acids. Germline trimming cut 8 bases from V and 6 bases from J; bases unmatched to any gene: 8. Germline values: CDR1 WSHSY, CDR2 SAAADI. The CDR3 loop reads CASGSGTSKTQYF. Here the CDR3 DNA reads TGCGCCAGCGGTAGCGGGACTTCTAAGACCCAGTACTTC.

The genes are TRBV6-1 and TRBJ2-7; 7 bases line up with TRBD2. Germline lookup yields CDR1 MNHNS and CDR2 SASEGT. V was pared by 5 bases and J by 6 bases, with 13 bases of the junction left unmatched. The CDR3 spans 15 residues. CDR3 loop: CASSTRGTIRPEQYF. CDR3 coding DNA: TGTGCCAGCAGTACTCGAGGGACTATACGACCCGAGCAGTACTTC.

The CDR3 nucleotides read TGTGCCAGCAGCATCGGGACTAGCGGGGGGCCGGTTGGCGGGGAGCTGTTTTTT. Amino acid sequence: CASSIGTSGGPVGGELFF. The chain carries TRBV21-1 and TRBJ2-2; the DNA was not used to check the table's D call, TRBD2. TRBV21-1 is shown as a pseudogene. The CDR3 spans 18 residues.

Details on this clone: Other DNA sequences in this specimen translate into the identical CDR3. This rearrangement joins TRBV4-1 to TRBJ2-7, with 7 bases lining up with TRBD1. From germline, CDR1 is MGHRA and CDR2 YSYEKL. The CDR3 loop spans 14 amino acids. Trimming cost V 1 base and J 2 bases; bases outside gene matches: 2. CDR3 protein: CASSQVGQTYEQYF. The CDR3 nucleotides read TGCGCCAGCAGCCAAGTGGGACAGACCTACGAGCAGTACTTC.

The rearrangement joins TRBV4-1 to TRBJ2-3, with 7 bases that match TRBD2. Germline V gene data show CDR1 as MGHRA and CDR2 as YSYEKL. V trimming: 0 bases; J trimming: 0 bases; junction bases outside the gene matches: 9. The CDR3 covers 18 residues. The CDR3 coding sequence is TGCGCCAGCAGCCAAGATCATCCACTAGCGCCTAGCACAGATACGCAGTATTTT. It is translated as CASSQDHPLAPSTDTQYF.

This chain uses TRBV6-5 with TRBJ2-7, with TRBD1 matching 7 bases. In germline, CDR1 is MNHEY, CDR2 SVGAGI. V was pared by 1 base and J by 5 bases, with 2 bases of the junction left unmatched. The CDR3 length is 13 residues. DNA of the CDR3: TGTGCCAGCAGTTACTGGACAGGCCACGAGCAGTACTTC. This gives the protein CASSYWTGHEQYF.

This clone was picked up one time. Other nucleotide sequences from this sample produce the same CDR3. This chain connects TRBV9 to TRBJ2-1; 8 nucleotides align to TRBD1. J gave up 1 base and V 0 bases, and 3 bases lay outside the gene matches. Germline CDR1 is SGDLS and CDR2 is YYNGEE. CDR3 length: 16 residues. CDR3 residues: CASSVGGQGSYNEQFF. CDR3 nucleotide sequence: TGTGCCAGCAGCGTAGGAGGACAGGGTTCCTACAATGAGCAGTTCTTC. The complete variable domain, with remaining parts taken from reference TRBV9 and TRBJ2-1, reads DSGVTQTPKHLITATGQRVTLRCSPRSGDLSVYWYQQSLDQGLQFLIQYYNGEERAKGNILERFSAQQFPDLHSELNLSSLELGDSALYFCASSVGGQGSYNEQFFGPGTRLTVL.

This rearrangement joins TRBV4-3 to TRBJ2-1; 14 bases agree with TRBD2. CDR3 size: 18 residues. V shed 4 bases and J 1 base; nucleotides not matched to a gene: 6. Germline CDR1 is LGHNA and CDR2 is YSLEER. The CDR3 here is CASSPTSGRALSYNEQFF. CDR3 nucleotide sequence: TGCGCCAGCAGCCCGACTAGCGGGAGGGCCCTTTCCTACAATGAGCAGTTCTTC.

This chain links TRBV30 with TRBJ2-3; 9 positions agree with TRBD2. This CDR3 contains 15 residues. Trimming cost V 5 bases and J 0 bases; bases outside gene matches: 6. Germline-derived CDR1 and CDR2 are GTSNPN and SVGIG (reference sequence). The CDR3 reads CAWSSGGISTDTQYF. CDR3 DNA sequence: TGTGCCTGGTCGAGCGGGGGGATTAGCACAGATACGCAGTATTTT.

The rearrangement joins TRBV6-1 to TRBJ2-7; D is possibly TRBD2 (6 bases). CDR1 is MNHNS and CDR2 is SASEGT in the germline V gene. V lost 6 bases and J 3 bases, leaving 12 bases between the germline ends. This CDR3 region has 13 residues. CDR3 sequence reads: CASSKGRGYEQYF. DNA for the CDR3: TGTGCCAGCAGCAAAGGGCGGGGCTACGAGCAGTACTTC.

This chain uses TRBV28 with TRBJ2-7; D not resolved. V dropped 5 bases and J dropped 3 bases, with 14 bases sitting between them. The CDR3 contains 14 residues. Germline CDR1 MDHEN, CDR2 SYDVKM. CDR3 coding DNA: TGTGCCAGCAGTCTACAAGGCTCTGACTACGAGCAGTACTTC. This encodes CASSLQGSDYEQYF.

This chain uses TRBV30 with TRBJ2-7, with TRBD1 identical over 7 bases. Germline CDR1 reads GTSNPN; CDR2 reads SVGIG (reference sequence). Trimming at V came to 3 bases and at J to 7 bases, leaving 9 bases not matched to a gene. The CDR3 length is 13 residues. The CDR3 DNA reads as TGTGCCTGGAGCATGACAGGGACGCGGGAGCAGTACTTC. Encoded protein: CAWSMTGTREQYF.

The rearrangement joins TRBV7-9 to TRBJ2-2; either TRBD1 or TRBD2 may supply D (5 bases each). This CDR3 has 17 residues. Trimming removed 4 bases from V and 5 bases from J, with 20 bases in between. The germline gives CDR1 SEHNR, CDR2 FQNEAQ (reference sequence). DNA for the CDR3: TGTGCCAGCAGCTCCGCTGGGGGAACCGAGGGGACCGGGGAGCTGTTTTTT. Protein: CASSSAGGTEGTGELFF.

The genes are TRBV13 and TRBJ2-7; 12 bases fit TRBD2. Germline V gene lookup returns CDR1 PRHDT and CDR2 FYEKMQ (reference sequence). This CDR3 comprises 15 residues. The trim removed 5 bases at V and 2 bases at J, leaving 4 bases unmatched. CDR3 nucleotide sequence: TGTGCCAGCAGCCCGGGACTAGCGGGCCCCTACGAGCAGTACTTC. Translated: CASSPGLAGPYEQYF. Filled out from reference TRBV13 and TRBJ2-7, the complete variable domain reads AAGVIQSPRHLIKEKRETATLKCYPIPRHDTVYWYQQGPGQDPQFLISFYEKMQSDKGSIPDRFSAQQFSDYHSELNMSSLELGDSALYFCASSPGLAGPYEQYFGPGTRLTVT.

The chain links TRBV28 to TRBJ2-2, with D perhaps given as TRBD1 or TRBD2 (5 bases each). This CDR3 spans 13 amino acids. V was trimmed by 8 bases and J by 5 bases, leaving 12 bases between them. Germline V gene sequence: CDR1 MDHEN, CDR2 SYDVKM. CDR3 sequence reads: CASDSWGTGELFF. The CDR3 coding sequence is TGTGCCAGCGACTCTTGGGGGACCGGGGAGCTGTTTTTT. Full variable domain (remainder filled in from reference TRBV28 and TRBJ2-2): DVKVTQSSRYLVKRTGEKVFLECVQDMDHENMFWYRQDPGLGLRLIYFSYDVKMKEKGDIPEGYSVSREKKERFSLILESASTNQTSMYLCASDSWGTGELFFGEGSRLTVL.

Details on this clone: Other DNA sequences in the same sample also yield this CDR3. The V and J genes are TRBV28 and TRBJ2-3, with 8 bases lining up with TRBD1. Germline assignment: CDR1 MDHEN and CDR2 SYDVKM. The CDR3 consists of 14 residues. The V and J ends lost 6 bases and 1 base, in that order; junction bases with no gene match: 3. CDR3 bases: TGTGCCAGCAGCCCGACAGGGGGCACAGATACGCAGTATTTT. Translating gives CASSPTGGTDTQYF.

V and J are TRBV6-6 and TRBJ1-1, with TRBD1 as a possible D gene (6 bases). Germline V gives CDR1 MNHNY, CDR2 SVGAGI (reference sequence). V shed 2 bases and J shed 4 bases, with 11 bases lying between them. The length of the CDR3 is 14 residues. For the CDR3, the DNA is TGTGCCAGCAGTTACCAGGGGCTGGGCACTGAAGCTTTCTTT. Translating it yields CASSYQGLGTEAFF.

The V call is TRBV27, the J call TRBJ1-1; maybe TRBD1 (5 bases). V lost 3 bases, J lost 1 base, and 12 bases lay in between. The length of the CDR3 is 15 residues. Germline-derived CDR1 and CDR2 are MNHEY and SMNVEV (reference sequence). The CDR3 loop is CASSLFDSKNTEAFF. DNA for the CDR3: TGTGCCAGCAGTTTGTTCGACAGCAAGAACACTGAAGCTTTCTTT.